This TCR beta chain is drawn from a study of sequential checkpoint blockade in melanoma. Some clones are missing from TCRdb's copy, which holds only in-frame ones; the method was immunoSEQ multiplex PCR. The profile shows 26,000 or so clones, 70% to 90% of them singletons. V gave up 3 bases and J gave up 5 bases; unmatched junction bases: 6. The length of the CDR3 is 14 residues. Germline loops: CDR1 SEHNR, CDR2 FQNEAQ (reference sequence). Documented treatment: randomized to nivolumab then ipilimumab (arm A) or the reverse (arm B). Patients had received no earlier DNA-damaging chemotherapy. This TCR derives from a human donor with melanoma. The sample in question was CD8+ T cells sorted from blood (inferred from file names), obtained from a patient given nivolumab and ipilimumab in sequence. The chain employs TRBV7-9 and TRBJ1-2; 7 positions match TRBD1. CDR3 DNA: TGTGCCAGCAGCTTTTCCGGGACAGAGTATGGCTACACCTTC. Its protein is CASSFSGTEYGYTF. Full variable domain (remainder filled in from reference TRBV7-9 and TRBJ1-2): DTGVSQNPRHKITKRGQNVTFRCDPISEHNRLYWYRQTLGQGPEFLTYFQNEAQLEKSRLLSDRFSAERPKGSFSTLEIQRTEQGDSAMYLCASSFSGTEYGYTFGSGTRLTVV.